The sequence of this T cell receptor (beta chain) was determined in a study of T cells in narcolepsy. Study context: Patients with NT1 or NT2 and healthy control donors were enrolled.

Method: immunoSEQ multiplex PCR; TCRdb's copy keeps in-frame clones and lacks some. Here the sample spans tens of thousands of clones, about 90% being singletons. The V segment lost 10 bases and the J segment 9 bases; nucleotides outside the gene matches: 12. CDR3 length: 14 residues. Germline V CDR1 and CDR2: MNHEY, SVGAGI. Sequencing was performed on CD45RA- memory CD4+ T cells from PBMCs. The TCR sequence derives from a human donor with narcolepsy. The V call is TRBV6-5, the J call TRBJ2-1; 10 bases map to TRBD2. The CDR3 is CATRASGRSGEQFF. The CDR3 DNA is TGTGCCACCCGAGCTAGCGGGAGAAGTGGTGAGCAGTTCTTC.